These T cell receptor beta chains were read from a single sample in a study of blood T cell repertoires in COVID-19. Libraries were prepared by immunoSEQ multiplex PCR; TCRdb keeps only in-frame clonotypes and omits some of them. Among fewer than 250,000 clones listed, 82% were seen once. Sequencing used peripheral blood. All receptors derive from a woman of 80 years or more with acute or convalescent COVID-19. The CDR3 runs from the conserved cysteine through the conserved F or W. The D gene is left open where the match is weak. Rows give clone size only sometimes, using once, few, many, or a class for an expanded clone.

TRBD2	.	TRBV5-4	CASSLLFTSGRARANEQFF
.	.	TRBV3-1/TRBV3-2	CASSQAGHSAYGYTF
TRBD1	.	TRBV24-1	CATSEPGQGNYGYTF
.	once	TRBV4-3	CASSQGPLGETQYF
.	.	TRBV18	CASSPQLSGGNSPLHF
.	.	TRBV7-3	CASSLRRTGKFF
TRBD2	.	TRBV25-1	CASSDLASTSGDTGELFF
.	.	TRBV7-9	CASSLATDLERYTF
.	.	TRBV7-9	CASSPSFTGSSYNSPLHF
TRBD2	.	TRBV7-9	CASSRGYLAGHNEQFF
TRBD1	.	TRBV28	CASSLTDRGGEKLFF
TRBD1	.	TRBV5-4	CASSSWTGETEAFF
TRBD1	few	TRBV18	CASSPQDRKYTEAFF
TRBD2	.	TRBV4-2	CASSQDHLAGVPSEQFF
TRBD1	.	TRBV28	CASDIRTGGFGYTF
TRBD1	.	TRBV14	CASSLLGQGGEQYF
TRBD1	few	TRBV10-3	CAISENRGASTDTQYF
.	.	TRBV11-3	CASSLRRGAPNEETQYF
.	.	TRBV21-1	CASSKALVPVEQYF
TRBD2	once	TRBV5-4	CASSPSLTSGSYNEQFF
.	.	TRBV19	CASTGQANEKLFF
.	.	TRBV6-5	CASSYSRGNQPQHF
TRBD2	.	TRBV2	CASSKTSGLNTGELFF
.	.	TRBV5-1	CASSLGDKASTDTQYF